This paragraph covers one TCR beta chain sequence. Investigators made cDNA in eight separate reactions per sample. TCRdb re-called the 5' RACE reads, yielding one record per CDR3 amino acid sequence without DNA. Found here are 400,000 to 500,000 distinct CDR3 sequences; the top ten clones hold around 2.3%. The data derive from a study of monozygotic twins with inflammatory bowel disease. This CDR3 spans 13 amino acids. The V gene's germline CDR1 is GTSNPN and CDR2 SVGIG (reference sequence). The rearrangement uses TRBV30 and TRBJ1-1; TCRdb's assignment of TRBD1 cannot be checked, as there is no DNA. This TCR was recovered from a human donor with ulcerative colitis or Crohn's disease, or a healthy co-twin of an affected twin (not recorded which). Specimen: blood. CDR3 sequence reads: CALQQGWNTEAFF.